A selection of T cell receptor beta chains follows, all from one sample in a study of lymphopenia after photon versus proton radiotherapy. Sequencing used immunoSEQ multiplex PCR; TCRdb keeps in-frame clones, though not all of them. Seen here are 60,000 or so clones, around 88% observed once, and the top ten hold around 2.1%. Sequences were derived from peripheral blood, sampled from a patient treated with photon-based radiotherapy. The receptors stem from a man aged 35 to 55 with gastric cancer. The CDR3 runs from the conserved cysteine through the conserved F or W. Fields, in order: J gene, clone size, V gene, D gene, CDR3 protein, CDR3 DNA. A D gene is named only where the DNA matches it firmly. Not every row has a clone size; where given, it reads once, few, many or a size class.

J gene: TRBJ2-6
clone size: once
V gene: TRBV30
D gene: .
CDR3 protein: CAWSGGAGANVLTF
CDR3 DNA: TGTGCCTGGAGTGGAGGGGCTGGGGCCAACGTCCTGACTTTC

J gene: TRBJ1-5
clone size: once
V gene: TRBV19
D gene: .
CDR3 protein: CASSIVQVGDSNQPQHF
CDR3 DNA: TGTGCCAGTAGTATAGTCCAGGTAGGTGATAGCAATCAGCCCCAGCATTTT

J gene: TRBJ1-2
clone size: .
V gene: TRBV19
D gene: .
CDR3 protein: CASSTLAQGGDYGYTF
CDR3 DNA: TGTGCCAGTAGTACCCTTGCACAGGGAGGGGACTATGGCTACACCTTC

J gene: TRBJ2-7
clone size: .
V gene: TRBV7-3
D gene: .
CDR3 protein: CASSLFQGSNYEQYF
CDR3 DNA: TGTGCCAGCAGCTTATTCCAGGGGTCAAACTACGAGCAGTACTTC

J gene: TRBJ2-5
clone size: .
V gene: TRBV9
D gene: TRBD1
CDR3 protein: CASSLRQGETQYF
CDR3 DNA: TGTGCCAGCAGCCTCCGACAGGGCGAGACCCAGTACTTC

J gene: TRBJ2-7
clone size: .
V gene: TRBV6-1
D gene: .
CDR3 protein: CASSELYGSSYEQYF
CDR3 DNA: TGTGCCAGCAGTGAACTCTACGGGAGCTCCTACGAGCAGTACTTC

J gene: TRBJ2-5
clone size: .
V gene: TRBV7-3
D gene: .
CDR3 protein: CASSPTGQEETQYF
CDR3 DNA: TGTGCCAGCAGCCCAACAGGGCAGGAGGAGACCCAGTACTTC

J gene: TRBJ2-7
clone size: .
V gene: TRBV9
D gene: TRBD1
CDR3 protein: CASSKGQGTYEQYF
CDR3 DNA: TGTGCCAGCAGCAAGGGACAGGGTACCTACGAGCAGTACTTC

J gene: TRBJ2-3
clone size: .
V gene: TRBV5-1
D gene: .
CDR3 protein: CASSLGGTRGTDTQYF
CDR3 DNA: TGCGCCAGCAGCTTGGGGGGGACCAGAGGCACAGATACGCAGTATTTT

J gene: TRBJ2-7
clone size: .
V gene: TRBV2
D gene: .
CDR3 protein: CASSESSYEQYF
CDR3 DNA: TGTGCCAGCAGTGAGAGCTCCTACGAGCAGTACTTC

J gene: TRBJ1-2
clone size: .
V gene: TRBV7-9
D gene: .
CDR3 protein: CASSFRDRAYGYTF
CDR3 DNA: TGTGCCAGCAGCTTCAGGGATAGGGCCTATGGCTACACCTTC

J gene: TRBJ1-1
clone size: .
V gene: TRBV9
D gene: .
CDR3 protein: CASSPPGTANTEAFF
CDR3 DNA: TGTGCCAGCAGCCCCCCCGGGACGGCTAACACTGAAGCTTTCTTT

J gene: TRBJ1-2
clone size: .
V gene: TRBV9
D gene: .
CDR3 protein: CASSPSPSGNGYTF
CDR3 DNA: TGTGCCAGCAGCCCCTCCCCCTCCGGGAATGGCTACACCTTC

J gene: TRBJ2-3
clone size: .
V gene: TRBV9
D gene: .
CDR3 protein: CASSLSGGGPTDTQYF
CDR3 DNA: TGTGCCAGCAGCCTTAGTGGAGGGGGGCCCACAGATACGCAGTATTTT

J gene: TRBJ1-2
clone size: once
V gene: TRBV6-1
D gene: TRBD1
CDR3 protein: CASSETGDYGYTF
CDR3 DNA: TGTGCCAGCAGCGAGACAGGGGACTATGGCTACACCTTC

J gene: TRBJ1-6
clone size: .
V gene: TRBV21-1
D gene: .
CDR3 protein: CANRIWDSRSYNSPLHF
CDR3 DNA: TGTGCCAACCGAATCTGGGACAGCCGCTCCTATAATTCACCCCTCCACTTT

J gene: TRBJ1-6
clone size: .
V gene: TRBV6-1
D gene: TRBD1
CDR3 protein: CASSEDLGQGNSPLHF
CDR3 DNA: TGTGCCAGCAGTGAAGATCTTGGACAGGGGAATTCACCCCTCCACTTT

J gene: TRBJ2-1
clone size: .
V gene: TRBV11-2
D gene: .
CDR3 protein: CASRRGGSYNEQFF
CDR3 DNA: TGTGCCAGCAGAAGGGGCGGGTCCTACAATGAGCAGTTCTTC

J gene: TRBJ2-7
clone size: .
V gene: TRBV10-3
D gene: TRBD2
CDR3 protein: CAISDLALAGGEQYF
CDR3 DNA: TGTGCCATCAGTGATCTTGCACTAGCGGGGGGCGAGCAGTACTTC

J gene: TRBJ1-3
clone size: .
V gene: TRBV11-3
D gene: .
CDR3 protein: CASSFAPLGGNTIYF
CDR3 DNA: TGTGCCAGCAGCTTTGCGCCCTTAGGGGGAAACACCATATATTTT

J gene: TRBJ2-3
clone size: .
V gene: TRBV4-2
D gene: TRBD2
CDR3 protein: CASSGGGAGEDTQYF
CDR3 DNA: TGTGCCAGCAGCGGCGGGGGGGCCGGGGAGGATACGCAGTATTTT

J gene: TRBJ1-1
clone size: .
V gene: TRBV5-1
D gene: TRBD1
CDR3 protein: CASSSGQGRDTEAFF
CDR3 DNA: TGCGCCAGCAGCTCCGGACAGGGCAGGGACACTGAAGCTTTCTTT

J gene: TRBJ2-5
clone size: .
V gene: TRBV11-2
D gene: .
CDR3 protein: CASSLAPRGGGQQETQYF
CDR3 DNA: TGTGCCAGCAGCTTAGCCCCCCGTGGAGGGGGCCAACAAGAGACCCAGTACTTC

J gene: TRBJ1-3
clone size: once
V gene: TRBV9
D gene: .
CDR3 protein: CASSVRGGYGNTIYF
CDR3 DNA: TGTGCCAGCAGCGTAAGGGGAGGTTATGGAAACACCATATATTTT

J gene: TRBJ2-1
clone size: .
V gene: TRBV12-5
D gene: TRBD2
CDR3 protein: CASGPGWGGSYNEQFF
CDR3 DNA: TGTGCTAGTGGCCCCGGGTGGGGGGGGAGCTACAATGAGCAGTTCTTC

J gene: TRBJ1-2
clone size: few
V gene: TRBV6-5
D gene: TRBD1
CDR3 protein: CASRRQGGYTF
CDR3 DNA: TGTGCCAGCAGACGACAGGGAGGCTACACCTTC

J gene: TRBJ2-3
clone size: once
V gene: TRBV2
D gene: TRBD2
CDR3 protein: CASSSGGGTLRADTQYF
CDR3 DNA: TGTGCCAGCAGCTCCGGGGGGGGCACCCTTCGCGCAGATACGCAGTATTTT

J gene: TRBJ2-5
clone size: .
V gene: TRBV7-2
D gene: TRBD1
CDR3 protein: CASSPDRRETQYF
CDR3 DNA: TGTGCCAGCAGCCCGGACAGGAGAGAGACCCAGTACTTC

J gene: TRBJ2-3
clone size: once
V gene: TRBV4-3
D gene: TRBD1
CDR3 protein: CASSQDREYTQYF
CDR3 DNA: TGCGCCAGCAGCCAGGACAGGGAGTATACGCAGTATTTT

J gene: TRBJ2-7
clone size: few
V gene: TRBV4-2
D gene: TRBD2
CDR3 protein: CASSQEAGGPYEQYF
CDR3 DNA: TGTGCCAGCAGCCAAGAGGCGGGAGGGCCCTACGAGCAGTACTTC

J gene: TRBJ2-7
clone size: .
V gene: TRBV5-4
D gene: .
CDR3 protein: CASSPRLGGPYEQYF
CDR3 DNA: TGTGCCAGCAGCCCCAGGTTGGGGGGGCCCTACGAGCAGTACTTC

J gene: TRBJ2-7
clone size: .
V gene: TRBV5-6
D gene: TRBD1
CDR3 protein: CASSSVPGQGMGEQYF
CDR3 DNA: TGTGCCAGCAGCTCAGTCCCGGGACAGGGGATGGGAGAGCAGTACTTC

J gene: TRBJ1-1
clone size: .
V gene: TRBV9
D gene: .
CDR3 protein: CASSPWGGLNTEAFF
CDR3 DNA: TGTGCCAGCAGCCCCTGGGGGGGGCTGAACACTGAAGCTTTCTTT

J gene: TRBJ2-5
clone size: .
V gene: TRBV29-1
D gene: .
CDR3 protein: CSADRGPETQYF
CDR3 DNA: TGCAGCGCCGACCGGGGGCCGGAGACCCAGTACTTC

J gene: TRBJ2-2
clone size: few
V gene: TRBV6-5
D gene: TRBD2
CDR3 protein: CASSYSSGRAGELFF
CDR3 DNA: TGTGCCAGCAGTTACTCGTCGGGGAGGGCCGGGGAGCTGTTTTTT

J gene: TRBJ2-5
clone size: .
V gene: TRBV18
D gene: .
CDR3 protein: CASSRAGLETQYF
CDR3 DNA: TGTGCCAGCTCACGGGCAGGGTTGGAGACCCAGTACTTC

J gene: TRBJ1-6
clone size: .
V gene: TRBV7-7
D gene: TRBD1
CDR3 protein: CASSSGTGDSPLHF
CDR3 DNA: TGTGCTAGCAGCTCCGGGACAGGGGATTCACCCCTCCACTTT

J gene: TRBJ2-5
clone size: .
V gene: TRBV9
D gene: TRBD1
CDR3 protein: CASSRRQGLQETQYF
CDR3 DNA: TGTGCCAGCAGCAGAAGACAGGGCCTCCAAGAGACCCAGTACTTC

J gene: TRBJ2-7
clone size: .
V gene: TRBV6-5
D gene: .
CDR3 protein: CASSYRSAGTYAEQYF
CDR3 DNA: TGTGCCAGCAGTTACCGCTCAGCCGGGACCTATGCCGAGCAGTACTTC

J gene: TRBJ2-2
clone size: .
V gene: TRBV4-3
D gene: .
CDR3 protein: CASSQGRLNTGELFF
CDR3 DNA: TGCGCCAGCAGCCAGGGACGGCTGAACACCGGGGAGCTGTTTTTT

J gene: TRBJ2-7
clone size: .
V gene: TRBV9
D gene: .
CDR3 protein: CASSSRSDSTYEQYF
CDR3 DNA: TGTGCCAGCAGCTCCCGCTCTGACAGCACCTACGAGCAGTACTTC

J gene: TRBJ1-5
clone size: .
V gene: TRBV30
D gene: .
CDR3 protein: CAWSVAGDQPQHF
CDR3 DNA: TGTGCCTGGAGTGTAGCAGGGGACCAGCCCCAGCATTTT